The present entry profiles one TCR beta chain with its context. What this receptor recognizes is not known. No base qualities exist here, and no much larger clone lies one base off it. The germline V gene gives CDR1 as MNHEY and CDR2 as SVGAGI. Including the terminal cysteine and phenylalanine, the CDR3 comprises 16 residues. Of the read, only the CDR3 DNA is kept; its 48 bases are in frame from base 1. V loses 0 bases of germline sequence and J loses 4 bases, and the interval between the two ends is 16 bases. Using the deep immunoSEQ assay, multiplex PCR amplified TCR CDR3 regions from genomic DNA. Extracted genomic DNA from each cell subset was distributed evenly across all wells of several immunoSEQ 96-well plates, and each plate was treated as a replicate. For sorted subsets, roughly 0.2 ug genomic DNA, equal to 25,000 to 35,000 T cell genomes, was loaded into each replicate PCR. Purified libraries were measured with a Qubit 3.0 fluorometer, size-checked on a Bioanalyzer 2100, and measured again with the KAPA Library Quantification kit. Each immunoSEQ 96-well plate was sequenced on its own single-read 150-cycle Illumina NextSeq 550 flow cell. Turning to the authors' computational methods: The immunoSEQ output contained only junctional sequences without quality scores, so filtering could not match that applied to full-length reads. To assign V/J genes and CDR3, sequences were annotated against IMGT germline references using PyIR, a Python wrapper for IgBLAST v1.9. Reads were removed for weak V/J assignments (E-value above 1e-6), missing CDR3, stop codons, out-of-frame junctions, or ambiguous translated residues. V3J clonotypes were defined by identical inferred V gene, J gene, and CDR3 amino acid sequence. The percentage overlap between two repertoires was calculated by dividing the number of shared unique clonotypes by the size of the smaller repertoire. Richness of each repertoire was evaluated using RTK rarefaction, the Chao1 estimator, and Recon v2.1 estimates of unobserved clonotypes. For all TCRbeta clonotypes obtained by the gDNA method from a handful of donors, generation probabilities were computed with OLGA. TCRdb carries this immuneACCESS record with in-frame sequences only. Its versions omit some clonotypes, under half of them owing to an unresolved V gene in the studies checked, with the rest unexplained. From that table come the V and J calls and clone size; the DNA was used to work out D and trimming. In this sample the table shows about 610,000 clones, roughly 96% of which occur a single time. Less than 0.12% of the sample rests with the top ten.

The data are from a study of shared clonotypes between healthy human individuals (dated by TCRdb to 2020 to 2022). With regard to the full study: Two women and a few men aged 18 to 49 years were included in the cohort. For each donor, three plates each were used for CD4 naive and CD4 memory, two plates were used for CD8 naive, and one plate was used for CD8 memory. To estimate repertoire size and how much clonotype sharing occurs between individuals, the study deeply sequenced the blood TCR repertoires of about five healthy adults. Different laboratories and diverse techniques were used to prepare libraries and sequence TCR repertoires, to increase sequencing depth and limit assay-specific biases. Between about 0.8 and 9 billion PBMCs per donor were obtained by leukapheresis. The full study reports these points: Sampling was limited to blood, and TCR repertoires in tissue likely differ from TCR repertoires in blood. Across several donors, around 5.4% of naive CD4, approximately 3.6% of naive CD8, under 2.5% of memory CD4, and 0.4% of memory CD8 clonotypes were shared. Even with the large sequencing depth, rarefaction of the sorted-subset datasets indicated that sequencing was incomplete. Pairwise subsampling indicated that sequencing depth was expected to affect the degree of clonotype sharing among donors. Naive subsets generally had larger estimated clonotype richness than memory subsets did. Higher generation probabilities were observed for clonotypes shared by all four sorted-subset donors than for non-shared clonotypes. Because the study included a small number of donors, the genetic and exposure-history diversity represented was limited.

For the CD8 naive samples, CD45RO-negative cells were positively selected for CCR7, yielding a CD45RA+CCR7+ population from which TemRA cells were excluded. The donors were healthy, HIV-negative adults with no recently reported acute infections or vaccinations. Only Caucasian adults living in Nashville, Tennessee, USA were represented among the donors. After blood collection by leukapheresis, PBMCs were isolated using Ficoll-Histopaque density gradient centrifugation and then cryopreserved in the vapor phase of liquid nitrogen. Analytical flow cytometry was used to check the purity and quantity of every magnetically sorted T cell population. Genomic DNA was isolated from every sorted fraction and measured by UV absorbance on a Nanodrop 2000c.

The specimen was naive CD8+ T cells sorted from blood. The sample's cell subset or site label is to be understood as: CD45RA+CCR7+. This TCR was sampled from a woman aged 25-40 years in good health. The chain uses TRBV6-5 and TRBJ2-7; the best D guess is TRBD1, with 6 bases matching. The nucleotide sequence is TGTGCCAGCAGTTACTCGTCCGGGACAAAAATTTACGAGCAGTACTTC. The translation is CASSYSSGTKIYEQYF.